One and the same sample provided the 10 T cell receptor beta chains below, sequenced in a study of blood T cell repertoires in COVID-19. Clones were sequenced by immunoSEQ multiplex PCR, and TCRdb holds only the in-frame ones, with some missing. The sample has fewer than 200,000 clones, less than 90% seen once. The material sequenced was PBMCs or T cells enriched from blood (not recorded which). The source is a woman in her thirties who had been exposed to COVID-19.

This clone has just one count. The chain uses TRBV24-1 and TRBJ2-2; D is possibly TRBD2 (5 bases). The CDR3 loop spans 15 amino acids. CDR1 is KGHDR, CDR2 SFDVKD, per germline. Trimming stripped 3 bases from V and 6 bases from J, with 13 bases between. The CDR3 coding sequence is TGTGCCACCAGTGATCCGGTGAGGGCCCCCGGGGAGCTGTTTTTT. It specifies CATSDPVRAPGELFF.

This sequence joins TRBV12-3 or TRBV12-4 and TRBJ2-2, with 7 bases matching TRBD2. V gave up 5 bases and J gave up 6 bases; unmatched junction bases: 3. The CDR3 covers 13 residues. In DNA form, the CDR3 reads TGTGCCAGCAGTGGGGCGGGGGCCGGGGAGCTGTTTTTT. Translating it yields CASSGAGAGELFF.

The J gene is TRBJ1-2, the V gene TRBV7-9, with TRBD1 matching 9 bases. CDR1 is SEHNR, CDR2 FQNEAQ, per germline (reference sequence). V was pared by 4 bases and J by 2 bases, with 2 bases of the junction left unmatched. The CDR3 covers 14 residues. The CDR3 reads CASSSGTGNYGYTF. The CDR3 DNA reads as TGTGCCAGCAGCTCAGGGACAGGGAACTATGGCTACACCTTC. Drawing the rest from reference TRBV7-9 and TRBJ1-2, the complete variable domain is DTGVSQNPRHKITKRGQNVTFRCDPISEHNRLYWYRQTLGQGPEFLTYFQNEAQLEKSRLLSDRFSAERPKGSFSTLEIQRTEQGDSAMYLCASSSGTGNYGYTFGSGTRLTVV.

The V call is TRBV7-3, the J call TRBJ1-1; D not resolved. The CDR3 totals 15 residues. Germline values: CDR1 SGHTA, CDR2 FQGTGA. Trimming took 3 bases from V and 4 from J, leaving 15 bases between them. The CDR3 sequence is CASSLGGPAGTEAFF. The CDR3 DNA is TGTGCCAGCAGCTTGGGAGGTCCCGCGGGCACTGAAGCTTTCTTT.

This clone was picked up one time. CDR3: CASREWGGANYGYTF. Written as DNA, the CDR3 is TGTGCCAGCAGAGAGTGGGGGGGGGCGAACTATGGCTACACCTTC. This chain connects TRBV6-6 to TRBJ1-2, with D possibly TRBD1 on 6 matching bases. This CDR3 is built from 15 residues. Trimming removed 6 bases from V and 2 bases from J, with 16 bases in between. The germline V gene has CDR1 MNHNY and CDR2 SVGAGI (reference sequence).

The chain couples TRBV7-2 to TRBJ2-5, with TRBD2 matching 8 bases. With V trimmed by 0 bases and J by 4 bases, 4 bases remained unmatched. The length of the CDR3 is 15 residues. Germline V gene lookup returns CDR1 SGHTA and CDR2 FQGNSA. CDR3 protein: CASSLAQGLVETQYF. CDR3 in DNA: TGTGCCAGCAGCTTAGCGCAGGGACTAGTAGAGACCCAGTACTTC.

The chain joins TRBV2 to TRBJ2-5; perhaps TRBD1 as D (6 bases). CDR3 length: 14 amino acids. Germline assignment: CDR1 SNHLY and CDR2 FYNNEI. V lost 6 bases and J 1 base, leaving 12 bases between the germline ends. The CDR3 loop reads CASSMTGFQETQYF. CDR3 DNA: TGTGCCAGCAGCATGACAGGATTCCAAGAGACCCAGTACTTC.

This chain uses TRBV27 with TRBJ1-1, with a possible D match to TRBD1 (6 bases). The V gene lost 5 bases and the J gene lost 5 bases, with 18 bases spanning the gap. From germline, CDR1 is MNHEY and CDR2 SMNVEV (reference sequence). There are 15 residues in the CDR3. DNA for the CDR3: TGTGCCAGCAGTCCTGCGCGGGGGGCAGGTACTGAAGCTTTCTTT. Its translation is CASSPARGAGTEAFF.

The chain recombines TRBV4-2 with TRBJ2-5; unclear D gene. V lost 1 base to trimming and J lost 3 bases, with 12 bases between them. CDR1 LGHNA and CDR2 YNFKEQ come from the germline V gene. This CDR3 is built from 15 residues. The CDR3 bases are TGTGCCAGCAGCCAAGCGAACTTACTCAAAGAGACCCAGTACTTC. Protein sequence: CASSQANLLKETQYF.

The J gene is TRBJ1-2, the V gene TRBV6-5, with 7 bases fitting TRBD1. Germline V gives CDR1 MNHEY, CDR2 SVGAGI. The CDR3 runs to 16 residues. The V gene end was trimmed by 4 bases and the J gene end by 2 bases; junction bases not matched to a gene: 10. CDR3 sequence reads: CASSSTTGTANYGYTF. The CDR3 DNA reads as TGTGCCAGCAGTTCGACGACCGGGACAGCAAACTATGGCTACACCTTC.